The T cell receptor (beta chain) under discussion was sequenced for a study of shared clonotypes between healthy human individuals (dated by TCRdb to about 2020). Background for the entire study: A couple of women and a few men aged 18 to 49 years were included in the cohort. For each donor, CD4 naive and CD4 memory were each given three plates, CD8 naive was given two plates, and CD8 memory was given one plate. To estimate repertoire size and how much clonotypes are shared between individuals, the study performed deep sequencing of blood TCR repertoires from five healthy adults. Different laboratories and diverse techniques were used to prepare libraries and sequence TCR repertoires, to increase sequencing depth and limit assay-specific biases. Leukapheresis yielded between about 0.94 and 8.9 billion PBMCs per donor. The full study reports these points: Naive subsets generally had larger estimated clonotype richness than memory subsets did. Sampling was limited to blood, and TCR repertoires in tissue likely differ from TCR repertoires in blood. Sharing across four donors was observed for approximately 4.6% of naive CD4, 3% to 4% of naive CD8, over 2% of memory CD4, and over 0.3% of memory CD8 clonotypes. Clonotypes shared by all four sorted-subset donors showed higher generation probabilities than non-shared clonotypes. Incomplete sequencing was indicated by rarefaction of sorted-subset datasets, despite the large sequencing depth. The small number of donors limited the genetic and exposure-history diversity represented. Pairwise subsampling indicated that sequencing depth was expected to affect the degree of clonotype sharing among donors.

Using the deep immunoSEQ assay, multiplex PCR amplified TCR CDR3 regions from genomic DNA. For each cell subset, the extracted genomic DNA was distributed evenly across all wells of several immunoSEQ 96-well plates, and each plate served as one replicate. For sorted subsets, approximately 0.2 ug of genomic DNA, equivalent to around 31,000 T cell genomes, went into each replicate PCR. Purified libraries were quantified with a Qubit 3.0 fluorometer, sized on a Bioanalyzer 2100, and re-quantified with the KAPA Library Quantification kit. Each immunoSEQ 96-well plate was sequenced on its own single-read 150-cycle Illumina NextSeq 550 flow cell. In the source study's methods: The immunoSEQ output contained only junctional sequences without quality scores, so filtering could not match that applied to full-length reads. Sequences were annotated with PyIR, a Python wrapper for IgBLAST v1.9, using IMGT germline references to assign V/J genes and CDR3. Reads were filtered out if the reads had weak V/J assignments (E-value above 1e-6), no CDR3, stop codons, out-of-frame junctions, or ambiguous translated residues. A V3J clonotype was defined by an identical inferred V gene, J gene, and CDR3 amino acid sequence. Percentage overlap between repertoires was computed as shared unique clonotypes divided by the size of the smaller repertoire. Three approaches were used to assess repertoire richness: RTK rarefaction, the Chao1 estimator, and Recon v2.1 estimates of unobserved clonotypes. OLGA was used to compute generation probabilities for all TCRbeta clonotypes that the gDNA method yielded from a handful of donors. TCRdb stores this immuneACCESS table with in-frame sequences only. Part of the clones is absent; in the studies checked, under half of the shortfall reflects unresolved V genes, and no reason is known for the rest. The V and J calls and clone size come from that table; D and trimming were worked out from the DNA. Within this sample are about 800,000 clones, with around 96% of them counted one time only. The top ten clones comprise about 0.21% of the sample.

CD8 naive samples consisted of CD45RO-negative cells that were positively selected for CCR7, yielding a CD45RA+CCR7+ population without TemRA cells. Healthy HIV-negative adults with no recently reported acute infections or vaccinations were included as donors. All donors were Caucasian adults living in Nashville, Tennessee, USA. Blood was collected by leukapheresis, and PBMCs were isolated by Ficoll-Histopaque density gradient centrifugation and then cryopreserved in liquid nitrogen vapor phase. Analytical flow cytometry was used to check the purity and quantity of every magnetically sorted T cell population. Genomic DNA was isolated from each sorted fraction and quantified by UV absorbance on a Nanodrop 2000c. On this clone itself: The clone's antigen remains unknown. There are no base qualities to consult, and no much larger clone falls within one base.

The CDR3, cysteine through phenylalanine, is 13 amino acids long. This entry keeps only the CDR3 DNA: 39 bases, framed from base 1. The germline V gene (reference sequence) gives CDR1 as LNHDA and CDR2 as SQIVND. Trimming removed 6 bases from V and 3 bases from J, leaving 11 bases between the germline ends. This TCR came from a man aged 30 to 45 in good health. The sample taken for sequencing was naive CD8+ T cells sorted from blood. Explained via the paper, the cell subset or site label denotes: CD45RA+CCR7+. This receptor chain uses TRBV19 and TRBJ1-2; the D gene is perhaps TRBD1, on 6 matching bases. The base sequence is TGTGCCAGTAGATGGACAGACCACTATGGCTACACCTTC. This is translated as CASRWTDHYGYTF.